A selection of T cell receptor beta chains follows, all from one sample in a study of technical replicates of blood from several donors. Repertoires were generated with immunoSEQ multiplex PCR, while TCRdb's copy carries only in-frame clones and drops some. The sample has over 75,000 clones; nearly 97% are singletons. The sample taken for sequencing was T cells isolated from PBMCs. The receptors were sampled from a human donor in good health. CDR3s include the opening cysteine and the closing phenylalanine or tryptophan. The D gene is left open where the match is weak. Not all rows give a size; the values are once, few, many and, for expanded clones, a class.

CDR3aa: CASSYGGGQGSEAFF; CDR3nt: TGTGCCAGCAGTTACGGGGGGGGACAGGGATCTGAAGCTTTCTTT; len: 15; d_gene: TRBD1; j_gene: TRBJ1-1; abundance: NA; v_gene: TRBV6-5
CDR3aa: CASSLVAGLVGATQYF; CDR3nt: TGCGCCAGCAGCTTGGTGGCGGGACTAGTCGGGGCTACGCAGTATTTT; len: 16; d_gene: TRBD2; j_gene: TRBJ2-3; abundance: NA; v_gene: TRBV5-1
CDR3aa: CASSMGQNLYNEQFF; CDR3nt: TGTGCCAGCAGCATGGGACAGAACTTGTACAATGAGCAGTTCTTC; len: 15; d_gene: TRBD1; j_gene: TRBJ2-1; abundance: NA; v_gene: TRBV9
CDR3aa: CSGDSSPRSPNEQFF; CDR3nt: TGCAGCGGTGATTCTAGCCCTCGTTCCCCCAATGAGCAGTTCTTC; len: 15; d_gene: NA; j_gene: TRBJ2-1; abundance: NA; v_gene: TRBV29-1
CDR3aa: CASSSGTNYNEQFF; CDR3nt: TGTGCCAGCAGTTCCGGGACTAACTACAATGAGCAGTTCTTC; len: 14; d_gene: TRBD2; j_gene: TRBJ2-1; abundance: NA; v_gene: TRBV28
CDR3aa: CASSEGGGPQHF; CDR3nt: TGTGCCAGCAGTGAAGGGGGAGGTCCCCAGCATTTT; len: 12; d_gene: NA; j_gene: TRBJ1-5; abundance: NA; v_gene: TRBV6-1
CDR3aa: CASRPSTSGGTNEQFF; CDR3nt: TGCGCCAGCCGCCCCTCGACTAGCGGGGGGACTAATGAGCAGTTCTTC; len: 16; d_gene: TRBD2; j_gene: TRBJ2-1; abundance: NA; v_gene: TRBV10-1
CDR3aa: CASSLAAGEQFF; CDR3nt: TGTGCCAGCAGCTTAGCGGCCGGGGAGCAGTTCTTC; len: 12; d_gene: NA; j_gene: TRBJ2-1; abundance: NA; v_gene: TRBV7-9
CDR3aa: CASSGAGTTNTRQYF; CDR3nt: TGTGCCAGTAGTGGGGCCGGGACTACTAATACGAGGCAGTACTTC; len: 15; d_gene: TRBD2; j_gene: TRBJ2-7; abundance: NA; v_gene: TRBV19
CDR3aa: CATSRDTGLGGEKLFF; CDR3nt: TGTGCCACCAGCAGAGATACGGGATTGGGAGGGGAAAAACTGTTTTTT; len: 16; d_gene: NA; j_gene: TRBJ1-4; abundance: NA; v_gene: TRBV15
CDR3aa: CASSPTGDTQYF; CDR3nt: TGTGCCAGCAGCCCGACAGGAGATACGCAGTATTTT; len: 12; d_gene: NA; j_gene: TRBJ2-3; abundance: NA; v_gene: TRBV7-3
CDR3aa: CASTLDRGPNEQFF; CDR3nt: TGTGCCAGCACCCTGGACAGGGGACCGAATGAGCAGTTCTTC; len: 14; d_gene: TRBD1; j_gene: TRBJ2-1; abundance: once; v_gene: TRBV28
CDR3aa: CASTLALPRDTHNEQFF; CDR3nt: TGTGCCAGCACCCTTGCTCTCCCCCGAGACACCCACAATGAGCAGTTCTTC; len: 17; d_gene: NA; j_gene: TRBJ2-1; abundance: NA; v_gene: TRBV5-5
CDR3aa: CASSPTAYEQYF; CDR3nt: TGTGCCAGCAGCCCGACTGCCTACGAGCAGTACTTC; len: 12; d_gene: NA; j_gene: TRBJ2-7; abundance: NA; v_gene: TRBV6-6
CDR3aa: CASSFEAYEQYF; CDR3nt: TGTGCCAGCAGCTTCGAGGCCTACGAGCAGTACTTC; len: 12; d_gene: NA; j_gene: TRBJ2-7; abundance: NA; v_gene: TRBV11-2
CDR3aa: CASSNYPGTITNGYTF; CDR3nt: TGTGCCAGCAGTAATTATCCCGGGACAATTACTAATGGCTACACCTTC; len: 16; d_gene: NA; j_gene: TRBJ1-2; abundance: few; v_gene: TRBV28
CDR3aa: CASQAGAYSPLHF; CDR3nt: TGTGCCAGCCAGGCAGGGGCTTACTCACCCCTCCACTTT; len: 13; d_gene: NA; j_gene: TRBJ1-6; abundance: NA; v_gene: TRBV25-1
CDR3aa: CASSAVGTGDFGELFF; CDR3nt: TGTGCCAGCAGCGCAGTAGGGACAGGGGATTTCGGGGAGCTGTTTTTT; len: 16; d_gene: TRBD1; j_gene: TRBJ2-2; abundance: NA; v_gene: TRBV9
CDR3aa: CASSVTRTNEQFF; CDR3nt: TGTGCCAGCAGCGTGACTCGAACCAATGAGCAGTTCTTC; len: 13; d_gene: NA; j_gene: TRBJ2-1; abundance: once; v_gene: TRBV9
CDR3aa: CASSLTRGPGELFF; CDR3nt: TGTGCCAGCAGCCTGACCAGGGGCCCGGGGGAGCTGTTTTTT; len: 14; d_gene: NA; j_gene: TRBJ2-2; abundance: NA; v_gene: TRBV14
CDR3aa: CASSDRQNSNQPQHF; CDR3nt: TGTGCCAGCAGCGACCGACAGAATAGCAATCAGCCCCAGCATTTT; len: 15; d_gene: NA; j_gene: TRBJ1-5; abundance: NA; v_gene: TRBV7-9
CDR3aa: CASRLGGLDGSYEQYF; CDR3nt: TGTGCCAGCAGATTAGGCGGTTTAGACGGTTCCTACGAGCAGTACTTC; len: 16; d_gene: NA; j_gene: TRBJ2-7; abundance: NA; v_gene: TRBV27
CDR3aa: CASSALGGVGTDTQYF; CDR3nt: TGTGCCAGCAGTGCCCTGGGGGGAGTTGGCACAGATACGCAGTATTTT; len: 16; d_gene: NA; j_gene: TRBJ2-3; abundance: NA; v_gene: TRBV27
CDR3aa: CASSSLTSGGVGELFF; CDR3nt: TGTGCCAGCAGCTCGCTGACTAGCGGGGGGGTCGGGGAGCTGTTTTTT; len: 16; d_gene: TRBD2; j_gene: TRBJ2-2; abundance: NA; v_gene: TRBV7-3
CDR3aa: CASSRGTEDGYTF; CDR3nt: TGTGCCAGCAGTCGGGGGACTGAAGATGGCTACACCTTC; len: 13; d_gene: NA; j_gene: TRBJ1-2; abundance: once; v_gene: TRBV27
CDR3aa: CASSPETSGEGNEQFF; CDR3nt: TGCGCCAGCAGCCCCGAGACTAGCGGCGAGGGGAATGAGCAGTTCTTC; len: 16; d_gene: TRBD2; j_gene: TRBJ2-1; abundance: NA; v_gene: TRBV5-1
CDR3aa: CASSSDIGTRPYNEQFF; CDR3nt: TGTGCCAGCAGCTCAGATATAGGGACTAGGCCCTACAATGAGCAGTTCTTC; len: 17; d_gene: TRBD2; j_gene: TRBJ2-1; abundance: NA; v_gene: TRBV11-2
CDR3aa: CASSPGQSEKLFF; CDR3nt: TGTGCCAGCAGCCCGGGACAGAGTGAAAAACTGTTTTTT; len: 13; d_gene: TRBD1; j_gene: TRBJ1-4; abundance: NA; v_gene: TRBV11-1
CDR3aa: CASSSTGSDEQFF; CDR3nt: TGTGCCAGCAGTTCAACAGGGTCGGATGAGCAGTTCTTC; len: 13; d_gene: NA; j_gene: TRBJ2-1; abundance: NA; v_gene: TRBV11-3
CDR3aa: CASSLAVLAAYEQYF; CDR3nt: TGTGCCAGCAGCTTGGCGGTACTAGCGGCCTACGAGCAGTACTTC; len: 15; d_gene: TRBD2; j_gene: TRBJ2-7; abundance: NA; v_gene: TRBV5-6
CDR3aa: CASSKFLSSGRPANTGELFF; CDR3nt: TGTGCCAGCAGCAAATTTTTGTCTAGCGGCCGCCCTGCGAACACCGGGGAGCTGTTTTTT; len: 20; d_gene: NA; j_gene: TRBJ2-2; abundance: NA; v_gene: TRBV21-1
CDR3aa: CASSPIGGNTEAFF; CDR3nt: TGTGCCAGCTCACCGATAGGCGGGAACACTGAAGCTTTCTTT; len: 14; d_gene: NA; j_gene: TRBJ1-1; abundance: NA; v_gene: TRBV18
CDR3aa: CASSLSWQGAFPSGNTIYF; CDR3nt: TGCGCCAGCAGCTTGTCCTGGCAGGGGGCCTTCCCCTCTGGAAACACCATATATTTT; len: 19; d_gene: TRBD1; j_gene: TRBJ1-3; abundance: NA; v_gene: TRBV5-1
CDR3aa: CASSPSTRSNEQFF; CDR3nt: TGTGCCAGCAGCCCGAGCACTAGATCGAATGAGCAGTTCTTC; len: 14; d_gene: NA; j_gene: TRBJ2-1; abundance: NA; v_gene: TRBV5-4
CDR3aa: CANLSGRDYEQYF; CDR3nt: TGTGCCAACCTTAGCGGGAGGGACTACGAGCAGTACTTC; len: 13; d_gene: TRBD2; j_gene: TRBJ2-7; abundance: NA; v_gene: TRBV27
CDR3aa: CASSLVPTNYGYTF; CDR3nt: TGTGCCAGCAGCTTAGTTCCCACTAACTATGGCTACACCTTC; len: 14; d_gene: NA; j_gene: TRBJ1-2; abundance: NA; v_gene: TRBV11-2
CDR3aa: CASSIELFNSPLHF; CDR3nt: TGTGCCAGTAGTATAGAACTGTTTAATTCACCCCTCCACTTT; len: 14; d_gene: NA; j_gene: TRBJ1-6; abundance: NA; v_gene: TRBV19
CDR3aa: CASRQGASQETQYF; CDR3nt: TGCGCCAGCCGACAGGGGGCGAGTCAAGAGACCCAGTACTTC; len: 14; d_gene: TRBD1; j_gene: TRBJ2-5; abundance: NA; v_gene: TRBV5-1
CDR3aa: CASSIGVAGVNEQFF; CDR3nt: TGTGCCAGTAGTATAGGAGTAGCGGGAGTCAATGAGCAGTTCTTC; len: 15; d_gene: TRBD2; j_gene: TRBJ2-1; abundance: NA; v_gene: TRBV19
CDR3aa: CASSEQGLREQYF; CDR3nt: TGTGCCAGCAGCGAACAGGGCTTACGCGAGCAGTACTTC; len: 13; d_gene: NA; j_gene: TRBJ2-7; abundance: once; v_gene: TRBV21-1
CDR3aa: CSHGLAYEQYF; CDR3nt: TGCAGCCATGGACTAGCTTACGAGCAGTACTTC; len: 11; d_gene: TRBD2; j_gene: TRBJ2-7; abundance: NA; v_gene: TRBV20-1
CDR3aa: CASSLVAGGYNEQFF; CDR3nt: TGTGCCAGCAGCTTAGTGGCGGGGGGCTACAATGAGCAGTTCTTC; len: 15; d_gene: TRBD2; j_gene: TRBJ2-1; abundance: NA; v_gene: TRBV7-9
CDR3aa: CASSQGTRQRTQYF; CDR3nt: TGTGCCAGCAGCCAAGGGACTAGGCAGAGGACCCAGTACTTC; len: 14; d_gene: TRBD2; j_gene: TRBJ2-5; abundance: NA; v_gene: TRBV14